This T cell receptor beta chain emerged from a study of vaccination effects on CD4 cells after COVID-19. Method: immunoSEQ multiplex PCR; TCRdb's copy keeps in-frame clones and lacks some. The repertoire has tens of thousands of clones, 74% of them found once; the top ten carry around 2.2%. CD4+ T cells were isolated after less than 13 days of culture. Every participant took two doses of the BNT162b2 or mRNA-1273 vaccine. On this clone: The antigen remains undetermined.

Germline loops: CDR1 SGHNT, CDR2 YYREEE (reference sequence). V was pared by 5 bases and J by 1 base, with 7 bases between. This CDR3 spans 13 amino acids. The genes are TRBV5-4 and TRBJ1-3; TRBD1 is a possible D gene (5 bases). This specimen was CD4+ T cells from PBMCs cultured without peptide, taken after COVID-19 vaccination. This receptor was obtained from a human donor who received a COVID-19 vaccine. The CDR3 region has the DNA TGTGCCAGCAGGAGGGGATCTGGAAACACCATATATTTT. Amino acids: CASRRGSGNTIYF.